This TCR beta chain was captured in a study of T cells in Graves' hyperthyroidism and ophthalmopathy. Lactation, pregnancy, other autoimmune disease or uncontrolled infection excluded patients. Fresh peripheral blood, more than 9 ml, yielded the PBMCs. Amplification of TCR beta CDR3 regions used RNA as the template. Carried out on the TCR CDR3, a first-round RT-PCR used the HTBI primer set. TCRdb redid the calling of the multiplex PCR reads with MiXCR, one entry per CDR3 protein. The table records roughly 650,000 distinct CDR3 sequences, approximately 15% of them present only once. This clonotype was obtained from a middle-aged woman with Graves' ophthalmopathy. The sequencing input was blood.

CDR3 sequence reads: CASSDRLGLAGGLNIAETQYF. For the CDR3, the DNA is TGTGCCAGCAGCGACAGACTAGGACTAGCGGGAGGACTGAACATTGCAGAGACCCAGTACTTC. The V call is TRBV2, the J call TRBJ2-5; 14 bases line up with TRBD2. Per the germline V gene, CDR1 is SNHLY and CDR2 is FYNNEI. The CDR3 length is 21 residues. After removal of 6 bases from V and 4 bases from J, the junction contained 22 bases not matched to a gene.